This is a list of T cell receptor beta chains from one sample in a study of T cell clones after liver transplantation. Sequencing used immunoSEQ multiplex PCR; TCRdb keeps in-frame clones, though not all of them. This sample carries 50,000 to 55,000 clones, 55% to 75% of them seen once, and the ten largest clones take about a tenth. The specimen comprised CD4+ T cells from blood, sampled 54 months after liver transplant. The source of these receptors is a human patient who received a liver transplant. Some T cells may originate from the graft donor. Both conserved end residues are part of each CDR3. D genes are given only for firm matches. Clone sizes are given selectively: once, few, many, or a class where the clone is expanded.

D gene: .; V gene: TRBV6-6; J gene: TRBJ2-7; CDR3 length: 12; clone size: .; CDR3 DNA: TGTGCCAGCAAACGTTTCACGAAAGAGCAGTACTTC; CDR3 protein: CASKRFTKEQYF
D gene: .; V gene: TRBV18; J gene: TRBJ2-7; CDR3 length: 12; clone size: .; CDR3 DNA: TGTGCCAGCTCACCAACGGGGCACGAGCAGTACTTC; CDR3 protein: CASSPTGHEQYF
D gene: .; V gene: TRBV4-2; J gene: TRBJ2-3; CDR3 length: 14; clone size: .; CDR3 DNA: TGTGCCAGCAGCCAAGGGGGAGGTACAGATACGCAGTATTTT; CDR3 protein: CASSQGGGTDTQYF
D gene: TRBD1; V gene: TRBV7-8; J gene: TRBJ1-3; CDR3 length: 15; clone size: .; CDR3 DNA: TGTGCCAGCAGCTGGACAGGGTTTAGAGGGAACACCATATATTTT; CDR3 protein: CASSWTGFRGNTIYF
D gene: .; V gene: TRBV5-1; J gene: TRBJ2-7; CDR3 length: 14; clone size: .; CDR3 DNA: TGCGCCAGCAGCTTGGGCGACGCACTCGGCGAGCAGTACTTC; CDR3 protein: CASSLGDALGEQYF
D gene: .; V gene: TRBV20-1; J gene: TRBJ2-1; CDR3 length: 10; clone size: .; CDR3 DNA: TGCAGTGCTAACGGATACGAGCAGTTCTTC; CDR3 protein: CSANGYEQFF
D gene: .; V gene: TRBV6-6; J gene: TRBJ1-6; CDR3 length: 15; clone size: .; CDR3 DNA: TGTGCCAGCAGTGGGGCCTCCGTGGGTAATTCACCCCTCCACTTT; CDR3 protein: CASSGASVGNSPLHF
D gene: .; V gene: TRBV10-1; J gene: TRBJ2-1; CDR3 length: 14; clone size: .; CDR3 DNA: TGCGCCAGCAGTGAACGTCAGAAATACAATGAGCAGTTCTTC; CDR3 protein: CASSERQKYNEQFF
D gene: .; V gene: TRBV5-5; J gene: TRBJ2-5; CDR3 length: 14; clone size: .; CDR3 DNA: TGTGCCAGCAGCCCAGCAGGGAACCAAGAGACCCAGTACTTC; CDR3 protein: CASSPAGNQETQYF
D gene: .; V gene: TRBV7-6; J gene: TRBJ1-5; CDR3 length: 16; clone size: .; CDR3 DNA: TGTGCCAGCAGCCACGGACGGCGGTATAGCAATCAGCCCCAGCATTTT; CDR3 protein: CASSHGRRYSNQPQHF
D gene: .; V gene: TRBV29-1; J gene: TRBJ1-2; CDR3 length: 12; clone size: few; CDR3 DNA: TGCAGCGTTTATCACAGGGCTCGTGGCTACACCTTC; CDR3 protein: CSVYHRARGYTF
D gene: TRBD1; V gene: TRBV5-6; J gene: TRBJ2-7; CDR3 length: 15; clone size: .; CDR3 DNA: TGTGCCAGCAGGCGAGCCGGGACAGCAGCCTACGAGCAGTACTTC; CDR3 protein: CASRRAGTAAYEQYF
D gene: .; V gene: TRBV10-2; J gene: TRBJ1-2; CDR3 length: 14; clone size: .; CDR3 DNA: TGCGCCAGCAGTGGGGTGGACGTAAGCTATGGCTACACCTTC; CDR3 protein: CASSGVDVSYGYTF
D gene: TRBD1; V gene: TRBV5-6; J gene: TRBJ2-7; CDR3 length: 15; clone size: once; CDR3 DNA: TGTGCCAGCAGCGAATGGAGGACAGGGTCCTACGAGCAGTACTTC; CDR3 protein: CASSEWRTGSYEQYF
D gene: .; V gene: TRBV5-1; J gene: TRBJ2-1; CDR3 length: 15; clone size: .; CDR3 DNA: TGCGCCAGCAGGGAACTAGGGACCTCCAATGATGAGCAGTTCTTC; CDR3 protein: CASRELGTSNDEQFF
D gene: .; V gene: TRBV25-1; J gene: TRBJ2-2; CDR3 length: 14; clone size: .; CDR3 DNA: TGTGCCAGCAGGGGACTTCGGGGCACCGGGGAGCTGTTTTTT; CDR3 protein: CASRGLRGTGELFF
D gene: TRBD1; V gene: TRBV2; J gene: TRBJ2-7; CDR3 length: 13; clone size: few; CDR3 DNA: TGTGCCGCAGGTCCAACAGGGGGCTACGAGCAGTACTTC; CDR3 protein: CAAGPTGGYEQYF
D gene: .; V gene: TRBV7-6; J gene: TRBJ2-1; CDR3 length: 13; clone size: .; CDR3 DNA: TGTGCCAGCAGCTTAGAGGGACACGTTGAGCAGTTCTTC; CDR3 protein: CASSLEGHVEQFF
D gene: .; V gene: TRBV28; J gene: TRBJ1-2; CDR3 length: 12; clone size: .; CDR3 DNA: TGTGCCAGCAGTTTGAAAGGAACTGGCTACACCTTC; CDR3 protein: CASSLKGTGYTF
D gene: TRBD1; V gene: TRBV5-1; J gene: TRBJ1-1; CDR3 length: 15; clone size: .; CDR3 DNA: TGCGCCAGCAGCTTGGCCGTGGGACAGGGGACTGAAGCTTTCTTT; CDR3 protein: CASSLAVGQGTEAFF
D gene: TRBD1; V gene: TRBV11-2; J gene: TRBJ1-5; CDR3 length: 15; clone size: .; CDR3 DNA: TGTGCCAGCAGTCCCAGGACAGGGAGCAATCAGCCCCAGCATTTT; CDR3 protein: CASSPRTGSNQPQHF
D gene: TRBD1; V gene: TRBV29-1; J gene: TRBJ1-1; CDR3 length: 14; clone size: .; CDR3 DNA: TGCAGCGTTGTCCAGACAGGGGTTAACACTGAAGCTTTCTTT; CDR3 protein: CSVVQTGVNTEAFF
D gene: .; V gene: TRBV9; J gene: TRBJ1-4; CDR3 length: 12; clone size: .; CDR3 DNA: TGTGCCAGCAGCGCCCCCTTGGGAAAACTGTTTTTT; CDR3 protein: CASSAPLGKLFF
D gene: TRBD1; V gene: TRBV6-5; J gene: TRBJ2-7; CDR3 length: 16; clone size: .; CDR3 DNA: TGTGCCAGCAGTTACACGTTGACAGGGTTTACCTACGAGCAGTACTTC; CDR3 protein: CASSYTLTGFTYEQYF
D gene: .; V gene: TRBV28; J gene: TRBJ1-6; CDR3 length: 16; clone size: .; CDR3 DNA: TGTGCCAGCAGTTTTGAGGCCCTCTCCTATAATTCACCCCTCCACTTT; CDR3 protein: CASSFEALSYNSPLHF
D gene: .; V gene: TRBV28; J gene: TRBJ1-3; CDR3 length: 13; clone size: .; CDR3 DNA: TGTGCCAGCAGCAAGAGGAGGGCGTCGACCATATATTTT; CDR3 protein: CASSKRRASTIYF
D gene: .; V gene: TRBV15; J gene: TRBJ1-5; CDR3 length: 15; clone size: .; CDR3 DNA: TGTGCCACCAGCAGAGAGGGGAGTAGCAATCAGCCCCAGCATTTT; CDR3 protein: CATSREGSSNQPQHF
D gene: TRBD1; V gene: TRBV28; J gene: TRBJ1-1; CDR3 length: 16; clone size: .; CDR3 DNA: TGTGCCAGCCGTATTGCACGGACAGGTACGGGCACTGAAGCTTTCTTT; CDR3 protein: CASRIARTGTGTEAFF
D gene: TRBD1; V gene: TRBV7-8; J gene: TRBJ2-2; CDR3 length: 15; clone size: few; CDR3 DNA: TGTGCCAGCAGCTTACAGGGGGCGCAAGCCGGGGAGCTGTTTTTT; CDR3 protein: CASSLQGAQAGELFF
D gene: TRBD2; V gene: TRBV19; J gene: TRBJ2-3; CDR3 length: 19; clone size: few; CDR3 DNA: TGTGCCAGTAGTATAGATGTGGGACTAGCATCGTGGGGACTAGATACGCAGTATTTT; CDR3 protein: CASSIDVGLASWGLDTQYF
D gene: TRBD1; V gene: TRBV7-3; J gene: TRBJ2-1; CDR3 length: 13; clone size: .; CDR3 DNA: TGTGCCAGCAGCCCCCCTACAGGGGGTGAGCAGTTCTTC; CDR3 protein: CASSPPTGGEQFF
D gene: TRBD2; V gene: TRBV11-3; J gene: TRBJ2-3; CDR3 length: 14; clone size: .; CDR3 DNA: TGTGCCAGCAGCTCTGCGGGAGAAACAGATACGCAGTATTTT; CDR3 protein: CASSSAGETDTQYF
D gene: .; V gene: TRBV7-7; J gene: TRBJ2-1; CDR3 length: 14; clone size: .; CDR3 DNA: TGTGCTAGCAGCTTAGACCAGTGGGCCAATGAGCAGTTCTTC; CDR3 protein: CASSLDQWANEQFF
D gene: TRBD2; V gene: TRBV6-6; J gene: TRBJ2-3; CDR3 length: 14; clone size: .; CDR3 DNA: TGTGCCAGCAGTTACGGGACTAGCGGGGATACGCAGTATTTT; CDR3 protein: CASSYGTSGDTQYF
D gene: .; V gene: TRBV7-2; J gene: TRBJ2-3; CDR3 length: 15; clone size: .; CDR3 DNA: TGTGCCAGCAGCTTAGATAGGTCGAAAGGAGATACGCAGTATTTT; CDR3 protein: CASSLDRSKGDTQYF
D gene: TRBD1; V gene: TRBV28; J gene: TRBJ2-2; CDR3 length: 15; clone size: .; CDR3 DNA: TGTGCCAGCAGTCTGGACAGGGGGAACACCGGGGAGCTGTTTTTT; CDR3 protein: CASSLDRGNTGELFF
D gene: TRBD1; V gene: TRBV4-1; J gene: TRBJ1-6; CDR3 length: 18; clone size: .; CDR3 DNA: TGCGCCAGCAGCCAAGAGGGACAGAGGATAGCCTATAATTCACCCCTCCACTTT; CDR3 protein: CASSQEGQRIAYNSPLHF
D gene: TRBD2; V gene: TRBV29-1; J gene: TRBJ2-2; CDR3 length: 13; clone size: .; CDR3 DNA: TGCACGATCGGGGGGGCGAGCACCGGGGAGCTGTTTTTT; CDR3 protein: CTIGGASTGELFF
D gene: .; V gene: TRBV2; J gene: TRBJ1-1; CDR3 length: 15; clone size: .; CDR3 DNA: TGTGCCAGCAGAGACTGGACAGCTACGAACACTGAAGCTTTCTTT; CDR3 protein: CASRDWTATNTEAFF
D gene: .; V gene: TRBV10-3; J gene: TRBJ1-4; CDR3 length: 13; clone size: .; CDR3 DNA: TGTGCCATCAGTGAGGGGGCAGATGAAAAACTGTTTTTT; CDR3 protein: CAISEGADEKLFF
D gene: .; V gene: TRBV11-2; J gene: TRBJ2-1; CDR3 length: 16; clone size: few; CDR3 DNA: TGTGCCAGCAGCCTATCGGGGTTTAGCTCCTACAATGAGCAGTTCTTC; CDR3 protein: CASSLSGFSSYNEQFF
D gene: TRBD1; V gene: TRBV10-3; J gene: TRBJ1-1; CDR3 length: 13; clone size: .; CDR3 DNA: TGTGCCATCACAAGGGACAGGAACACTGAAGCTTTCTTT; CDR3 protein: CAITRDRNTEAFF
D gene: .; V gene: TRBV6-5; J gene: TRBJ1-3; CDR3 length: 16; clone size: .; CDR3 DNA: TGTGCCAGCAGTTACTCGATCCCTACTCGCGGAAACACCATATATTTT; CDR3 protein: CASSYSIPTRGNTIYF